The 10 T cell receptor beta chains below were found in one sample sequenced in a study of post-analysis software for immune sequencing data. Study observations and caveats: Four or five TRBV segments (TRBV5-6, TRBV5-1 and TRBV20-1 among them) occurred more frequently in patients than in controls.

TCR beta libraries were prepared from cDNA with unique molecular identifiers. TCRdb reprocessed the PCR reads with MiXCR, giving one entry per CDR3 protein. The sample includes about 460,000 distinct CDR3 sequences, 40% to 55% seen only once; the top ten take about 12%. Their antigens remain unidentified. The sequenced sample consisted of blood. Receptors were obtained from a girl aged 10-17 years with multiple sclerosis.

The sample holds a few counts of this clonotype. The chain uses TRBV24-1 and TRBJ2-5; the D call may be TRBD1 or TRBD2 (5 bases each). The CDR3 has 17 amino acids. The V and J ends lost 1 base and 5 bases respectively, with 19 bases between them. Germline-derived CDR1 and CDR2 are KGHDR and SFDVKD. In DNA, the CDR3 is TGTGCCACCAGTGATTTTGGGATGATGGCAGGGAGTGAGACCCAGTACTTC. Protein sequence: CATSDFGMMAGSETQYF.

This clonotype has just a few counts. The chain links TRBV4-1 to TRBJ2-7, with a weak D call TRBD1 (5 bases). The V end was cut by 4 bases, the J end by 0 bases, with 13 bases between. This CDR3 spans 15 amino acids. Germline V gene data show CDR1 as MGHRA and CDR2 as YSYEKL. The CDR3 region has the DNA TGCGCCAGCAGCCCCGGGCAGGGCTCCTCCTACGAGCAGTACTTC. This encodes CASSPGQGSSYEQYF.

J is TRBJ2-3 and V is TRBV29-1; D may be TRBD2 (6 bases). The germline V gene encodes CDR1 SQVTM and CDR2 ANQGSEA. Trimming cost V 7 bases and J 2 bases, with 13 bases left between them. The CDR3 has 13 residues. The chain's CDR3 is CSAGLLTTDTQYF. DNA of the CDR3: TGCAGCGCCGGACTACTGACCACAGATACGCAGTATTTT.

The chain is built from TRBV27 and TRBJ2-7, with D perhaps TRBD1 (5 bases). CDR1 is MNHEY, CDR2 SMNVEV, per germline (reference sequence). V shed 2 bases and J shed 6 bases, with 14 bases lying between them. The length of the CDR3 is 14 residues. For the CDR3, the DNA is TGTGCCAGCAGTTTAGGAGCAGGGTTGGGCGAGCAGTACTTC. It translates to CASSLGAGLGEQYF.

The gene calls are TRBV2 and TRBJ2-1, with D perhaps TRBD1 (6 bases). CDR3 size: 16 residues. V gave up 4 bases and J gave up 7 bases, with 20 bases separating them. Per germline, CDR1 SNHLY and CDR2 FYNNEI. The CDR3, as DNA: TGTGCCAGCAGTGTTACTACAGGGAAGGCCGGGAATGAGCAGTTCTTC. It specifies CASSVTTGKAGNEQFF. The full variable domain, rest sourced from reference TRBV2 and TRBJ2-1, is EPEVTQTPSHQVTQMGQEVILRCVPISNHLYFYWYRQILGQKVEFLVSFYNNEISEKSEIFDDQFSVERPDGSNFTLKIRSTKLEDSAMYFCASSVTTGKAGNEQFFGPGTRLTVL.

The chain links TRBV20-1 to TRBJ2-4; a possible D gene is TRBD1 (6 bases). The end of the DNA aligns better with TRBJ2-7, so the J call may be wrong. The CDR3 length is 11 residues. Germline loops: CDR1 DFQATT, CDR2 SNEGSKA (reference sequence). Here the CDR3 reads CSAETGCEQYF. In nucleotides, the CDR3 is TGCAGTGCGGAGACAGGATGCGAGCAGTACTTC.

The rearrangement joins TRBV28 to TRBJ2-7; 9 nucleotides match TRBD1. This CDR3 is built from 16 residues. Germline V gene sequence: CDR1 MDHEN, CDR2 SYDVKM. V gave up 7 bases and J gave up 0 bases; unmatched junction bases: 10. The CDR3 here is CASTSGAGQGSYEQYF. The CDR3 nucleotides read TGTGCCAGCACCTCCGGAGCGGGACAGGGCTCCTACGAGCAGTACTTC.

The chain uses TRBV9 and TRBJ2-7; 11 bases are a match to TRBD1. This CDR3 is built from 14 residues. V shed 2 bases and J 6 bases; nucleotides not matched to a gene: 4. CDR1 SGDLS and CDR2 YYNGEE come from the germline V gene. As DNA, the CDR3 is TGTGCCAGCAGCGTGGACAGGGGGCTCTCCGAGCAGTACTTC. Translating it yields CASSVDRGLSEQYF.

As regards this clonotype: The junction does not match germline at one end; this may be a read error. J is TRBJ2-1 and V is TRBV7-2, with 7 bases fitting TRBD2. Germline V gene lookup returns CDR1 SGHTA and CDR2 FQGNSA. CDR3 length: 14 amino acids. The CDR3 loop is CASSRRLAYKEQFF. For the CDR3, the DNA is TGTGCCAGCAGCCGTAGACTAGCCTACAAAGAGCAGTTCTTC.

Only a few counts were recorded for this clonotype. V usage is TRBV10-3 and J usage is TRBJ2-3; 7 bases map to TRBD2. Germline CDR1 ENHRY, CDR2 SYGVKD. V shed 8 bases, J shed 0 bases, and the junction held 5 bases outside the gene matches. CDR3 size: 14 residues. Here the CDR3 DNA reads TGTGCCATCTCTAGCGGCGCTAGCACAGATACGCAGTATTTT. It is translated as CAISSGASTDTQYF.